What follows are 4 T cell receptor beta chains derived from one specimen sequenced in a study of OX40 agonist ivuxolimab in advanced cancers. The data were produced by immunoSEQ multiplex PCR, yet TCRdb's version contains in-frame clones alone and is incomplete. The sample lists approximately 88,000 clones, roughly 90% occurring once. The material sequenced was CD4+ or CD8+ T cells sorted from blood, taken in a trial of the OX40 agonist ivuxolimab. The source is an adult with an advanced solid tumor such as melanoma, head and neck, liver or kidney cancer.

The chain links TRBV2 to TRBJ2-7; no definite D call. The CDR3 spans 13 residues. Germline V gene sequence: CDR1 SNHLY, CDR2 FYNNEI. Trimming cost V 5 bases and J 5 bases, with 13 bases left between them. The CDR3: CASSFLDSNEQYF. The CDR3 DNA reads as TGTGCCAGCAGTTTCTTAGATAGCAACGAGCAGTACTTC.

The genes are TRBV5-4 and TRBJ2-5; D uncertain. V lost 0 bases and J 2 bases, leaving 5 bases between the germline ends. This CDR3 spans 13 amino acids. CDR1 and CDR2 (germline): SGHNT, YYREEE (reference sequence). In nucleotides, the CDR3 is TGTGCCAGCAGCTTGGTTGGACAAGAGACCCAGTACTTC. It yields the protein CASSLVGQETQYF.

This clone has just a few counts. CDR3 protein: CASRPGLVTDTQYF. DNA for the CDR3: TGTGCCAGCAGACCGGGACTAGTGACAGATACGCAGTATTTT. This sequence joins TRBV5-4 and TRBJ2-3; 8 bases are a match to TRBD2. Germline CDR1 SGHNT, CDR2 YYREEE (reference sequence). CDR3 length: 14 amino acids. Trimming at V came to 5 bases and at J to 3 bases, leaving 5 bases not matched to a gene. The full variable domain, its missing parts supplied by reference TRBV5-4 and TRBJ2-3, is ETGVTQSPTHLIKTRGQQVTLRCSSQSGHNTVSWYQQALGQGPQFIFQYYREEENGRGNFPPRFSGLQFPNYSSELNVNALELDDSALYLCASRPGLVTDTQYFGPGTRLTVL.

The chain couples TRBV5-1 to TRBJ2-3; 7 nucleotides line up with TRBD1. Germline-derived CDR1 and CDR2 are SGHRS and YFSETQ. This CDR3 contains 15 residues. V lost 3 bases to trimming and J lost 2 bases; unmatched junction nucleotides: 6. As DNA, the CDR3 is TGCGCCAGCAGCTATAGACAGGGCTCCACAGATACGCAGTATTTT. It encodes CASSYRQGSTDTQYF.